The 2 T cell receptor beta chains below all came from one sample that was sequenced in a study of graft-versus-host responses after intestinal transplantation. Clones were read by immunoSEQ multiplex PCR, and TCRdb kept only the in-frame ones, dropping some. This sample has more than 80,000 clones, with roughly nine tenths found just once. Their antigens remain unidentified. This sample comprised unstimulated CD4+ T cells sorted from spleen or lymph node cells, obtained before transplant. These receptor sequences come from a human donor who was the organ donor for an intestinal transplant.

The rearrangement links TRBV6-1 to TRBJ1-5; TRBD1 matches at 7 bases. There are 14 residues in the CDR3. The germline V gene encodes CDR1 MNHNS and CDR2 SASEGT. The trim removed 1 base at V and 5 bases at J, leaving 2 bases unmatched. CDR3 loop: CASSEGTGHQPQHF. The CDR3 DNA follows: TGTGCCAGCAGTGAAGGGACAGGACATCAGCCCCAGCATTTT.

This clone was seen only once. V gene TRBV11-3 combines with J gene TRBJ2-7, with 8 bases aligning to TRBD1. Trimming removed 2 bases from V and 3 bases from J; junction bases left unmatched: 6. Per the germline V gene, CDR1 is SGHNT and CDR2 is YENEEA. The CDR3 has 15 amino acids. CDR3: CASSLWTGSGYEQYF. The CDR3 region has the DNA TGTGCCAGCAGCTTATGGACAGGGTCGGGCTACGAGCAGTACTTC.